This T cell receptor beta chain was observed in a study of patients and donors after allogeneic stem cell transplantation. TCRdb used MiXCR to reprocess the RT-PCR reads, holding one entry per CDR3 protein. The sample records roughly 230,000 distinct CDR3 sequences, roughly an eighth being singletons. Sequenced sample: blood, either unsorted or a sorted T cell fraction (not recorded which). The sequence derives from a human donor who was either an allogeneic HSCT recipient or a stem cell or donor lymphocyte infusion donor (not recorded which). It is not recorded whose cells these are; they may come from a transplant donor.

The CDR3: CASSYASGSKSSYNEQFF. CDR3 DNA: TGTGCCAGCAGTTACGCCAGCGGGAGTAAGAGCTCCTACAATGAGCAGTTCTTC. V is TRBV6-5 and J is TRBJ2-1; 8 bases match TRBD2. CDR1 is MNHEY and CDR2 is SVGAGI in the germline V gene. V gave up 2 bases and J gave up 0 bases; unmatched junction bases: 9. CDR3 length: 18 amino acids.